These T cell receptor beta chains were read from a single sample in a study of vaccination and CD4 T cells after COVID-19. TCRdb reprocessed the PCR reads via MiXCR and lists one record per CDR3 protein. The table lists around 13,000 distinct CDR3 sequences, about 74% of them singletons, with about 7.5% in the top ten. Antigens of these TCRs are unknown. Specimen: CD4+ T cells from blood, cultured in vitro, collected after SARS-CoV-2 vaccination. Receptor source: a human donor who received a COVID-19 vaccine. The CDR3 runs from the conserved cysteine through the conserved F or W. The D gene is left open where the match is weak. Clone size appears in some rows only: once, few, many, or a class for an expanded clone.

V,size,D,length,J,DNA,CDR3
TRBV6-1,-,-,14,TRBJ1-2,TGTGCCACCCACCATGGCTCTCACGCCTATGGCTACACCTTC,CATHHGSHAYGYTF
TRBV30,-,-,14,TRBJ1-6,TGTGCCTGGAGTGTACATCAGGCGAATTCACCCCTCCACTTT,CAWSVHQANSPLHF
TRBV24-1,-,TRBD2,15,TRBJ2-3,TGTGCCACCACCAGCGGGGGGGGTCTCACAGATACGCAGTATTTT,CATTSGGGLTDTQYF
TRBV30,few,TRBD1,16,TRBJ1-1,TGTGCCTGGAGTTCAGGGACAGGACTTATGAACACTGAAGCTTTCTTT,CAWSSGTGLMNTEAFF
TRBV20-1,once,-,12,TRBJ2-7,TGCAGTGCTGAAGGAGGGGGAAAAAAGCAGTACTTC,CSAEGGGKKQYF
TRBV5-1,-,-,15,TRBJ1-6,TGCGCCAGCAGCTTGAGTGTCGGGGGAGGGTCACCCCTCCACTTT,CASSLSVGGGSPLHF
TRBV20-1,-,-,14,TRBJ2-3,TGCAGTGCTAGAGCCGGGACACAATGGTATACGCAGTATTTT,CSARAGTQWYTQYF
TRBV12-3/TRBV12-4,-,TRBD1,15,TRBJ1-4,TGTGCCAGCAGTTTGGACAGGGGACTGGGTGAAAAACTGTTTTTT,CASSLDRGLGEKLFF
TRBV7-3,-,-,16,TRBJ2-5,TGTGCCAGCAGCTTAAGTATACTCCCTGGGGGAGAGACCCAGTACTTC,CASSLSILPGGETQYF
TRBV20-1,-,TRBD2,13,TRBJ2-5,TGCAGTGCTCCCGGGACTAGCGGTTCGACCCAGTACTTC,CSAPGTSGSTQYF
TRBV27,-,-,17,TRBJ2-3,TGTGCCAGCAGTCCGCATACGGACTATCCTTTCACAGATACGCAGTATTTT,CASSPHTDYPFTDTQYF
TRBV24-1,-,-,15,TRBJ1-5,TGTGCCACCAGTGAGGGGACGGGGAGCAATCAGCCCCAGCATTTT,CATSEGTGSNQPQHF
TRBV30,-,-,12,TRBJ2-3,TGTGCCTGGGACTCAGGCACAGATACGCAGTATTTT,CAWDSGTDTQYF